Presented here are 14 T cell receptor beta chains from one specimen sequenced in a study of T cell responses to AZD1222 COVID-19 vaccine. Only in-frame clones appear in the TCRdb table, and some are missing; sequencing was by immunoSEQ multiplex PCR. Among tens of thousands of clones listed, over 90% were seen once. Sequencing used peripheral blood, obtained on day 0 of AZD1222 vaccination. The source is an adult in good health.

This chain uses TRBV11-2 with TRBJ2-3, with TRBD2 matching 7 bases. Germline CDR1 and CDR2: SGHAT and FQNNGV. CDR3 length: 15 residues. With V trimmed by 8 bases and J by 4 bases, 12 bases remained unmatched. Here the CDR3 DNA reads TGTGCCAGCCTCGGGGGAGGGGCTCGCGCAGATACGCAGTATTTT. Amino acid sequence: CASLGGGARADTQYF.

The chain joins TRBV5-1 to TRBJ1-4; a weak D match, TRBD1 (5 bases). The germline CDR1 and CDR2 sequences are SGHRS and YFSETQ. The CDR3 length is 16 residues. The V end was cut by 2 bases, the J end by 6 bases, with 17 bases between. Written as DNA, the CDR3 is TGCGCCAGCAGCTTACAGTCCGGGACCGGCGATGAAAAACTGTTTTTT. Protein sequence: CASSLQSGTGDEKLFF.

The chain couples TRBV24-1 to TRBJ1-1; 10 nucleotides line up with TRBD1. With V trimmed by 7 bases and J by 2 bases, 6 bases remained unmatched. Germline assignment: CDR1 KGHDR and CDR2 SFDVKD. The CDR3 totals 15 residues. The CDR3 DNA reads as TGTGCCACCAGGGAGACAGGGGGCCTTAACACTGAAGCTTTCTTT. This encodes CATRETGGLNTEAFF.

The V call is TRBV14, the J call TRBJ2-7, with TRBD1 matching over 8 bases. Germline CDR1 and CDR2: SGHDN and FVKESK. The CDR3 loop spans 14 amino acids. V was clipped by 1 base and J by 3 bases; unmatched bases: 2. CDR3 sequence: CASSQGTGLYEQYF. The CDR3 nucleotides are TGTGCCAGCAGCCAAGGGACAGGGCTCTACGAGCAGTACTTC.

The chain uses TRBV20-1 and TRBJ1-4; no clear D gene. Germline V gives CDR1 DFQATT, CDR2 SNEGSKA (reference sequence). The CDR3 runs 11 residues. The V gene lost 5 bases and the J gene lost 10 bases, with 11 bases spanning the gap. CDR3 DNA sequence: TGCAGTGCTGCGTTGGTGGGAAAACTGTTTTTT. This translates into CSAALVGKLFF.

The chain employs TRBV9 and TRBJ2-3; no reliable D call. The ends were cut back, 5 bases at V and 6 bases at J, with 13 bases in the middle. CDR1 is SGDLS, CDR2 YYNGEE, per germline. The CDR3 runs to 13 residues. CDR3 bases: TGTGCCAGCAGGCCTGGGGTCGGCGATACGCAGTATTTT. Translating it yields CASRPGVGDTQYF.

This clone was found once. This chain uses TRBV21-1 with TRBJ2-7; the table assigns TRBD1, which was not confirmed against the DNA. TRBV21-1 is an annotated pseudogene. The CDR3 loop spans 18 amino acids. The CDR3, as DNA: TGTGCCAGCAGCAAGGAATCCGGCGGGACAGGGGGCTCTTACGAGCAGTACTTC. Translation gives CASSKESGGTGGSYEQYF.

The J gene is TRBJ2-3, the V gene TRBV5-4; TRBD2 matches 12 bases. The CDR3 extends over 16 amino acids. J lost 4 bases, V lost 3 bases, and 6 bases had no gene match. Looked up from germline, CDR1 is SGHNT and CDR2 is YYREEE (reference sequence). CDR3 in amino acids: CASSSSSGRGADTQYF. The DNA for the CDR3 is TGTGCCAGCAGCTCTTCTAGCGGGAGGGGCGCAGATACGCAGTATTTT.

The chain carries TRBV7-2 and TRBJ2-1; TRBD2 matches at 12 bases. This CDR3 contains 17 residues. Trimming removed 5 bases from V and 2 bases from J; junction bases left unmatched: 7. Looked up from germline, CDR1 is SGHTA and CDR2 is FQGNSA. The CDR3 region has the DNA TGTGCCAGCAGCCTCCAGACTAGCGGGAGCACCTACAATGAGCAGTTCTTC. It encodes CASSLQTSGSTYNEQFF.

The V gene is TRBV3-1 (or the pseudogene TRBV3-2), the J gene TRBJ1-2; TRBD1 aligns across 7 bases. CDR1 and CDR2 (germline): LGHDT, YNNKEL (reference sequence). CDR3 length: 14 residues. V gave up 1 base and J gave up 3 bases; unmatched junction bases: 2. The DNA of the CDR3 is TGTGCCAGCAGCCAAGGTCAGGGGGACTATGGCTACACCTTC. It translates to CASSQGQGDYGYTF.

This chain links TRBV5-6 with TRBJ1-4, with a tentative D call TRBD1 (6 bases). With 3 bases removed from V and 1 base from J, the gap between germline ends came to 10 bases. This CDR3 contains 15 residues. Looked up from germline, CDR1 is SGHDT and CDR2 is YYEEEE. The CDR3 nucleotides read TGTGCCAGCAGCTCACAGGGTGTAACTAATGAAAAACTGTTTTTT. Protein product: CASSSQGVTNEKLFF.

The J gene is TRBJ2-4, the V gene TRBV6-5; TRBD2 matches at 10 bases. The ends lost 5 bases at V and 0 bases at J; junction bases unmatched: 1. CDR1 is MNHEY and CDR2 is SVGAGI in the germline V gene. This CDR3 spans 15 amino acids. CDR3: CASSQRGGAKNIQYF. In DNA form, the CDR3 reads TGTGCCAGCAGTCAGCGGGGGGGAGCCAAAAACATTCAGTACTTC.

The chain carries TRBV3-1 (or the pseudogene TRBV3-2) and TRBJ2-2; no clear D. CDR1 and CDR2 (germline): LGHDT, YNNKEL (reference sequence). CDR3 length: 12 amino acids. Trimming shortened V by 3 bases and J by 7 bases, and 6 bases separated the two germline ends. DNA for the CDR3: TGTGCCAGCAGCCATATAAACGGGGAGCTGTTTTTT. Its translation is CASSHINGELFF.

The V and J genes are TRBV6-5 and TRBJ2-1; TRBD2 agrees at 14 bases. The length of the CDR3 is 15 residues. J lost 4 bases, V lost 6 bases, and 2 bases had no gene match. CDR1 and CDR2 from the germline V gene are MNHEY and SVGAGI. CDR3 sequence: CASRGTSGRYNEQFF. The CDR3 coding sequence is TGTGCCAGCAGGGGGACTAGCGGGAGATACAATGAGCAGTTCTTC.